These 30 T cell receptor beta chains were all obtained from the same sample, sequenced in a study of T cells in Graves' hyperthyroidism and ophthalmopathy. What was amplified from RNA transcripts were TCR beta CDR3 regions. HTBI primers were employed in a first-round RT-PCR of the TCR CDR3. A single record per CDR3 protein comes from TCRdb applying MiXCR to the multiplex PCR reads. The sample yields 600,000 to 650,000 distinct CDR3 sequences, more than 20% seen once. The source material was blood. Receptors originate from a man aged 30 to 39 with Graves' ophthalmopathy.

This clonotype has ten or more counts. The rearrangement uses TRBV2 and TRBJ2-7; TRBD2 matches 8 bases. V lost 1 base to trimming and J lost 6 bases; unmatched junction nucleotides: 8. Germline CDR1 SNHLY, CDR2 FYNNEI. The CDR3 contains 15 residues. The CDR3 DNA reads as TGTGCCAGCAGTGAAGGTTGGCGGGGGGAAGGCGAGCAGTACTTC. This translates into CASSEGWRGEGEQYF.

The V and J genes are TRBV24-1 and TRBJ2-3; 16 positions match TRBD2. Germline loops: CDR1 KGHDR, CDR2 SFDVKD. V lost 7 bases, J lost 4 bases, and 16 bases stayed unmatched. The CDR3 runs 20 residues. CDR3: CATSFPGLAGGPKGADTQYF. Written as DNA, the CDR3 is TGTGCCACCAGCTTCCCGGGACTAGCGGGAGGGCCTAAAGGAGCAGATACGCAGTATTTT.

The rearrangement uses TRBV19 and TRBJ1-2; unclear D gene. CDR3 length: 13 amino acids. V was cut by 6 bases and J by 6 bases, with 14 bases left in between. The germline CDR1 and CDR2 sequences are LNHDA and SQIVND (reference sequence). CDR3 DNA: TGTGCCAGTAGCCCCCCGGGCGCGGATGGCTACACCTTC. This sequence encodes CASSPPGADGYTF.

V is TRBV2 and J is TRBJ2-1, with 7 bases lining up with TRBD2. The CDR3 runs 15 residues. Trimming took 4 bases from V and 1 from J; bases not matched to a gene: 4. Germline V CDR1 and CDR2: SNHLY, FYNNEI. CDR3 protein: CASSVQRGSYNEQFF. CDR3 sequence (DNA): TGTGCCAGCAGTGTACAGCGGGGTTCCTACAATGAGCAGTTCTTC. The full variable domain, in which reference TRBV2 and TRBJ2-1 provide the parts outside the CDR3, is EPEVTQTPSHQVTQMGQEVILRCVPISNHLYFYWYRQILGQKVEFLVSFYNNEISEKSEIFDDQFSVERPDGSNFTLKIRSTKLEDSAMYFCASSVQRGSYNEQFFGPGTRLTVL.

At least ten counts were recorded for this clonotype. This chain links TRBV6-5 with TRBJ1-1; D uncertain. The V end lost 0 bases, the J end lost 11 bases, and 16 bases lay between the germline ends. The CDR3 extends over 14 amino acids. The V gene's germline CDR1 is MNHEY and CDR2 SVGAGI. The CDR3 DNA follows: TGTGCCAGCAGTTACTCGGCCGGAGGCCGAACGGCTTTCTTT. Residues: CASSYSAGGRTAFF.

This clonotype was recorded many times. The chain couples TRBV2 to TRBJ2-5; D unclear. V was pared by 9 bases and J by 4 bases, with 9 bases between. The CDR3 is made up of 11 amino acids. From germline, CDR1 is SNHLY and CDR2 FYNNEI. This chain's CDR3 is CASEAVETQYF. CDR3 DNA sequence: TGTGCCAGTGAGGCGGTAGAGACCCAGTACTTC.

This clonotype has at least ten counts. The rearrangement uses TRBV11-2 and TRBJ2-5; 13 positions agree with TRBD2. Germline V gives CDR1 SGHAT, CDR2 FQNNGV. The trim removed 5 bases at V and 5 bases at J, leaving 8 bases unmatched. The CDR3 has 16 residues. CDR3 in amino acids: CASSPLGLAGSETQYF. The DNA for the CDR3 is TGTGCCAGCAGCCCTCTGGGACTAGCGGGATCTGAGACCCAGTACTTC.

This rearrangement joins TRBV18 to TRBJ2-2; 8 nucleotides align to TRBD2. In germline, CDR1 is KGHSH, CDR2 LQKENI. This CDR3 is 14 amino acids long. Unmatched junction bases numbered 6, after V lost 6 bases and J lost 6 bases. CDR3 sequence (DNA): TGTGCCAGCTCCCCCGGGAGGGCCGCCGGGGAGCTGTTTTTT. It yields the protein CASSPGRAAGELFF.

This clonotype has at least ten counts. This chain connects TRBV5-1 to TRBJ2-2; D call uncertain. CDR1 SGHRS and CDR2 YFSETQ come from the germline V gene. Deletions cut 0 bases from V and 7 bases from J, with 7 bases between. The CDR3 covers 13 residues. The CDR3 DNA follows: TGCGCCAGCAGCTTGGCCGGAGACGGGGAGCTGTTTTTT. It yields the protein CASSLAGDGELFF.

This clonotype came up many times. This chain links TRBV12-3 or TRBV12-4 with TRBJ2-3, with D tentatively TRBD1 (7 bases). V shed 5 bases and J shed 3 bases, with 12 bases lying between them. The CDR3 covers 14 residues. DNA of the CDR3: TGTGCCAGCAGTGACAGGGCGGGGACAGATACGCAGTATTTT. Protein sequence: CASSDRAGTDTQYF.

This clonotype was picked up a small number of times. The gene calls are TRBV24-1 and TRBJ2-5, with D perhaps TRBD1 (6 bases). Trimming cost V 7 bases and J 2 bases, with 16 bases left between them. Germline V CDR1 and CDR2: KGHDR, SFDVKD. The CDR3 runs 15 residues. Here the CDR3 reads CATRNREGGQETQYF. The CDR3 DNA reads as TGTGCCACCAGAAACAGGGAAGGGGGACAAGAGACCCAGTACTTC.

The chain couples TRBV27 to TRBJ1-1, with 7 nucleotides matching TRBD1. The CDR3 is 15 residues long. Germline-derived CDR1 and CDR2 are MNHEY and SMNVEV (reference sequence). Trimming took 5 bases from V and 1 from J; bases not matched to a gene: 7. This CDR3 reads CASSRIGTANTEAFF. The CDR3 region has the DNA TGTGCCAGCAGTAGAATAGGGACAGCGAACACTGAAGCTTTCTTT.

This clonotype was seen a few times. As DNA, the CDR3 is TGTGCCAGCAGTGAAGTCGGACAAAATTCACCCCTCCACTTT. Its protein is CASSEVGQNSPLHF. The chain carries TRBV6-1 and TRBJ1-6; possible D gene TRBD1, 5 bases. The CDR3 length is 14 residues. The V gene lost 1 base and the J gene lost 7 bases, with 8 bases spanning the gap. Germline values: CDR1 MNHNS, CDR2 SASEGT.

This clonotype was picked up a small number of times. The chain uses TRBV28 and TRBJ2-2; 9 bases agree with TRBD1. The CDR3 contains 16 residues. J lost 4 bases, V lost 4 bases, and 7 bases had no gene match. Germline loops: CDR1 MDHEN, CDR2 SYDVKM. CDR3 sequence (DNA): TGTGCCAGCAGTTACCCCGGGACAGGGATCACCGGGGAGCTGTTTTTT. Translating it yields CASSYPGTGITGELFF.

The J gene is TRBJ2-1, the V gene TRBV10-2, with 11 bases identical to TRBD2. The CDR3 extends over 14 amino acids. Germline-derived CDR1 and CDR2 are WSHSY and SAAADI. J was trimmed by 9 bases and V by 2 bases; bases with no gene match: 3. This CDR3 is CASSETSGRGEQFF. The DNA for the CDR3 is TGCGCCAGCAGTGAGACTAGCGGGAGAGGTGAGCAGTTCTTC.

The V gene is TRBV20-1, the J gene TRBJ2-2, with TRBD2 matching 12 bases. CDR1 is DFQATT, CDR2 SNEGSKA, per germline (reference sequence). The junction had 16 bases not matched to a gene; V was cut back by 2 bases and J by 0 bases. The CDR3 has 21 residues. The CDR3 DNA reads as TGCAGTGCTAGACTGAGGGGGCACGGGACTAGCGGGCACGCGAACACCGGGGAGCTGTTTTTT. Translated: CSARLRGHGTSGHANTGELFF.

The J gene is TRBJ2-5, the V gene TRBV7-9; D possibly corresponds to TRBD1 (8 bases). CDR3 size: 18 residues. Looked up from germline, CDR1 is SEHNR and CDR2 is FQNEAQ (reference sequence). Trimming cost V 2 bases and J 9 bases, with 28 bases left between them. CDR3 DNA: TGTGCCAGCAGCTTATTTTTGACTAACGATGGACAGGGAGGGGCCCAGTACTTC. This gives the protein CASSLFLTNDGQGGAQYF.

CDR3 in DNA: TGTGCAGGGGGCGAAACCAAAAACATTCAGTACTTC. The encoded protein is CAGGETKNIQYF. The chain couples TRBV25-1 to TRBJ2-4; TRBD1 matches 7 bases. Germline CDR1 is MGHDK and CDR2 is SYGVNS. The CDR3 is 12 amino acids.

The chain uses TRBV28 and TRBJ2-3, with a weak D call TRBD1 (5 bases). This CDR3 is 13 amino acids long. Per the germline V gene, CDR1 is MDHEN and CDR2 is SYDVKM. CDR3 nucleotide sequence: TGTGGGGTCTTACAGGTACCCACAGATACGCAGTATTTT. Protein sequence: CGVLQVPTDTQYF.

This clonotype was seen ten or more times. The chain recombines TRBV11-2 with TRBJ2-1; unclear D gene. Trimming took 1 base from V and 2 from J, leaving 12 bases between them. Germline assignment: CDR1 SGHAT and CDR2 FQNNGV. The CDR3 is 16 residues long. This CDR3 is CASSLGSSFTYNEQFF. CDR3 bases: TGTGCCAGCAGCTTAGGATCGTCATTCACCTACAATGAGCAGTTCTTC.

V usage is TRBV6-1 and J usage is TRBJ2-5; 8 bases line up with TRBD2. From germline, CDR1 is MNHNS and CDR2 SASEGT. J lost 6 bases, V lost 5 bases, and 8 bases had no gene match. This CDR3 has 14 amino acids. CDR3 coding DNA: TGTGCCAGCAGTAGCGGGAGCGGACTAAAGACCCAGTACTTC. Protein: CASSSGSGLKTQYF.

The chain recombines TRBV3-1 with TRBJ2-1, with 9 bases matching TRBD2. Per germline, CDR1 LGHDT and CDR2 YNNKEL (reference sequence). This CDR3 comprises 16 residues. Trimming took 5 bases from V and 0 from J; bases not matched to a gene: 5. The CDR3 loop reads CASSAVTSGSYNEQFF. The CDR3 DNA follows: TGTGCCAGCAGCGCCGTGACTAGCGGCTCCTACAATGAGCAGTTCTTC.

In regard to this clonotype: At one of its ends the junction is not consistent with the germline gene, which may arise from a read error. The genes are TRBV6-2 or TRBV6-3 and TRBJ1-2; D is ambiguous. The CDR3 is 12 residues long. In germline, CDR1 is MNHEY, CDR2 SVGEGT. CDR3 in amino acids: CASSLRNYAYTF. The CDR3 DNA follows: TGTGCCAGCAGTCTAAGGAACTATGCCTACACCTTC.

This rearrangement joins TRBV10-3 to TRBJ1-2; maybe TRBD1 (5 bases). Trimming removed 7 bases at V and 5 bases at J, with 14 bases between. The CDR3 loop spans 13 amino acids. Germline V gives CDR1 ENHRY, CDR2 SYGVKD. In DNA form, the CDR3 reads TGTGCCATCACACCCGGGGCGGAATATGGCTACACCTTC. Its protein is CAITPGAEYGYTF.

This clonotype was observed a few times. This chain uses TRBV28 with TRBJ2-1, with 13 positions matching TRBD2. CDR1 is MDHEN, CDR2 SYDVKM, per germline. J lost 7 bases, V lost 11 bases, and 5 bases had no gene match. The CDR3 has 13 residues. The CDR3 DNA is TGTGCCGGACGGACTAGCGGGAGAAATGAGCAGTTCTTC. Translated: CAGRTSGRNEQFF.

This clonotype occurred many times. The rearrangement links TRBV6-1 to TRBJ1-5, with a tentative D call TRBD1 (5 bases). The CDR3 has 14 amino acids. Trimming stripped 7 bases from V and 1 base from J, with 11 bases between. Germline-derived CDR1 and CDR2 are MNHNS and SASEGT. The DNA of the CDR3 is TGTGCCAGCACTCGAGACAGCAGCAATCAGCCCCAGCATTTT. Translated, it gives CASTRDSSNQPQHF.

This clonotype showed up many times. The chain couples TRBV7-9 to TRBJ2-3; TRBD2 matches 8 bases. This CDR3 has 18 amino acids. Germline V gene lookup returns CDR1 SEHNR and CDR2 FQNEAQ (reference sequence). V lost 2 bases and J lost 1; bases outside the gene matches: 11. The DNA of the CDR3 is TGTGCCAGCAGCTTATTAAGACTAGCGCGGGAAGGCACAGATACGCAGTATTTT. Its translation: CASSLLRLAREGTDTQYF.

This clonotype was seen ten or more times. This chain connects TRBV30 to TRBJ2-1, with D perhaps matching TRBD1 or TRBD2 (5 bases each). CDR1 is GTSNPN and CDR2 is SVGIG in the germline V gene (reference sequence). V was clipped by 4 bases and J by 2 bases, with 12 bases between them. The CDR3 totals 14 residues. CDR3 nucleotides: TGTGCCTGGAATCGGGACGGAACCTACAATGAGCAGTTCTTC. This gives the protein CAWNRDGTYNEQFF. The full variable domain, completed using reference TRBV30 and TRBJ2-1, is SQTIHQWPATLVQPVGSPLSLECTVEGTSNPNLYWYRQAAGRGLQLLFYSVGIGQISSEVPQNLSASRPQDRQFILSSKKLLLSDSGFYLCAWNRDGTYNEQFFGPGTRLTVL.

This clonotype has more than one count but fewer than ten. The V call is TRBV2, the J call TRBJ2-3; a possible D gene is TRBD1 (5 bases). V dropped 4 bases and J dropped 5 bases, with 10 bases sitting between them. Germline CDR1 reads SNHLY; CDR2 reads FYNNEI. CDR3 length: 13 amino acids. DNA for the CDR3: TGTGCCAGCAGTGGAAACCAGGGAGATACGCAGTATTTT. This sequence encodes CASSGNQGDTQYF.

Ten or more counts support this clonotype. This chain connects TRBV12-3 or TRBV12-4 to TRBJ2-7, with TRBD2 as a possible D gene (5 bases). V was shortened by 6 bases and J by 2 bases, with 11 bases between the two germline ends. The CDR3 contains 13 residues. CDR3 DNA: TGTGCCAGCAGCCAGACCGGGACCTACGAGCAGTACTTC. Its translation is CASSQTGTYEQYF.